The TCR beta chain described here comes from a study of blood T cell repertoires in COVID-19. On the study more broadly: Sites in the United States, Italy and Spain provided acute and convalescent COVID-19 samples. PBMCs, B-cell-depleted T cells, or T cells provided the cDNA or gDNA that made up the material.

V trimming: 5 bases; J trimming: 7 bases; junction bases outside the gene matches: 7. This CDR3 is 13 amino acids long. TCRdb's table, derived via immunoSEQ multiplex PCR, lists solely in-frame clones and lacks some. The sample includes about 250,000 clones, over 75% seen only once; the top ten take about 9.1%. Grouping used clinical history reported by participants in a survey and questionnaire. This sequence was found in a woman between 45 and 60 years old with acute COVID-19. V usage is TRBV12-3 or TRBV12-4 and J usage is TRBJ1-1; 7 bases match TRBD1. The material sequenced was PBMCs or T cells enriched from blood (not recorded which). As DNA, the CDR3 is TGTGCCAGCAGTCCCGTGACAGGGAGTGAAGCTTTCTTT. The encoded protein is CASSPVTGSEAFF.